This record concerns one T cell receptor beta chain sequence. Its antigen is currently not known. Per-base qualities were not stored, and no clone one base away is much larger. The collaborating institutions used their own protocols to collect whole blood in K2EDTA tubes. For TCRbeta analysis, collaborator samples were shipped as frozen whole blood, as isolated PBMCs, or as DNA extracted from either sample type. The source of the sample is a study of blood T cell repertoires in COVID-19 (dated by TCRdb to about 2020). Context from the whole study: Collaborator samples came from the United States, Italy and Spain and covered acute and convalescent phases of COVID-19. Samples were obtained from the ongoing ImmuneRACE study (first 160 participants) and from roughly 1,300 subjects provided by 6 global collaborators. Subjects who had been exposed to COVID-19, were actively infected with it, or had recovered from it provided the deeply sampled blood TCRbeta repertoires that made up the dataset. The sample metadata nearly always contained a de-identified subject ID, COVID-19 status, age in years and sex. HLA class I and class II types, where available, came from metadata supplied by the sample provider rather than from assay-based typing. The material from the prospective study consisted of cDNA or gDNA derived from T cells, B-cell-depleted T cells, or PBMCs. A freely available public database, intended as a resource for researchers studying the immune response to SARS-CoV-2, is where the repertoires were released.

The cysteine opens and the phenylalanine closes a CDR3 of 14 amino acids. CDR3 DNA is the only sequence kept; it has 42 bases, read in frame from the first base. V is pared back by 3 bases and J by 5 bases, with 13 bases lying between the germline termini. Per the germline V gene (reference sequence), SEHNR is the CDR1 and FQNEAQ is the CDR2. TCRbeta CDR3 regions were amplified from genomic DNA by means of the immunoSEQ Assay, a bias-controlled multiplex PCR. Concerning the study's data processing: Within the assay, amplification of reference gene primers was used to estimate how many nucleated cells each sample contained. To quantify the absolute abundance of each unique TCRbeta CDR3 rearrangement, sequence reads were collapsed and filtered. For each sample, productive Simpson clonality was calculated as the square root of Simpson's diversity index across productive rearrangements. TCRdb obtained this table from immuneACCESS and retained in-frame rearrangements with V and J assigned. These tables miss some clones; where compared with another copy, unresolved V genes account for less than half of the shortfall, and the remainder is unexplained. The V and J calls and the clone size are those of that table, but D and trimming were determined from the DNA. A total of 150,000 to 200,000 clones appear in this sample, approximately 90% of them only once. Clones ranked in the top ten supply 20% to 25% of the sample.

Points the paper makes about the study in general: How much clinical and demographic metadata was included differed by source and by participant, and the metadata was provided uncurated.

The V and J segments used are TRBV7-9 and TRBJ1-1, with a tentative D gene TRBD1 over 5 matching bases. The sequence came from a man in his 60s with active or convalescent COVID-19. The sample taken for sequencing was peripheral blood. This receptor carries the CDR3 CASSFMGGGTEAFF. In nucleotide form, the sequence is TGTGCCAGCAGCTTCATGGGGGGTGGGACTGAAGCTTTCTTT.